A single sample is the source of the 21 T cell receptor beta chains below, sequenced in a study of shared clonotypes between healthy human individuals (dated by TCRdb to 2019 to 2021). The library was prepared using the immunoSEQ multiplex PCR assay. Entries here come from immuneACCESS through TCRdb and include only in-frame sequences with V and J called. Some clones fail to appear in such tables; in the studies checked, an unresolved V gene covers under half of the shortfall, and the cause of the remainder is unknown. The sample data list around 2,000,000 clones, and 90% to 95% of these were observed just once. The biggest ten clones account for approximately 0.13% of the sample. Sequencing used naive CD4+ T cells sorted from blood. The sample's cell subset or site label, decoded: CD45RA+ positively selected. These receptors were collected from a man between 18 and 35 years old in good health.

The V call is TRBV6-6, the J call TRBJ2-5; TRBD1 is a possible D gene (5 bases). The CDR3 is 15 residues long. V was cut by 0 bases and J by 4 bases, with 12 bases left in between. The V gene's germline CDR1 is MNHNY and CDR2 SVGAGI (reference sequence). For the CDR3, the DNA is TGTGCCAGCAGTTACTCGCTTCAGGGCGCAGAGACCCAGTACTTC. Protein: CASSYSLQGAETQYF.

The J gene is TRBJ2-4, the V gene TRBV5-1, with 12 positions matching TRBD2. Germline V CDR1 and CDR2: SGHRS, YFSETQ. V trimming: 4 bases; J trimming: 11 bases; junction bases outside the gene matches: 4. The CDR3 length is 13 residues. DNA of the CDR3: TGCGCCAGCAGCCCCGGGACTAGCGGGCTTCAGTACTTC. Its protein product is CASSPGTSGLQYF.

This clone was detected only once. This chain joins TRBV30 and TRBJ1-5, with 9 bases that match TRBD1. The CDR3 loop spans 14 amino acids. CDR1 is GTSNPN and CDR2 is SVGIG in the germline V gene (reference sequence). V was pared by 1 base and J by 6 bases, with 4 bases of the junction left unmatched. Here the CDR3 reads CAWSADRGPQPQHF. The CDR3 coding sequence is TGTGCCTGGAGTGCGGACAGGGGCCCTCAGCCCCAGCATTTT.

The chain is built from TRBV20-1 and TRBJ2-3, with D unclear. The CDR3 has 11 amino acids. Germline lookup yields CDR1 DFQATT and CDR2 SNEGSKA (reference sequence). Trimming shortened V by 5 bases and J by 4 bases, and 7 bases separated the two germline ends. CDR3 sequence reads: CSAPKPDTQYF. The CDR3 DNA is TGCAGTGCTCCGAAGCCAGATACGCAGTATTTT.

This chain links TRBV5-1 with TRBJ2-7; D is ambiguous. The CDR3 covers 13 residues. CDR1 and CDR2 from the germline V gene are SGHRS and YFSETQ. V dropped 5 bases and J dropped 3 bases, with 12 bases sitting between them. CDR3 in DNA: TGCGCCAGCAGTAACAGCCCGGACTACGAGCAGTACTTC. It encodes CASSNSPDYEQYF.

The chain has TRBV11-3 and TRBJ2-7; D is unresolved. Germline V CDR1 and CDR2: SGHNT, YENEEA. CDR3 length equals 15 residues. V lost 5 bases and J lost 1, with 15 bases in between. CDR3 in DNA: TGTGCCAGCAGCCCGCTCCCTAGGAGATCCTACGAGCAGTACTTC. Protein product: CASSPLPRRSYEQYF.

Concerning this clone: Other DNA sequences in this specimen translate into the identical CDR3. CDR3 nucleotides: TGCGCCAGCAGCTTGGACAACCCTTACAATGAGCAGTTCTTC. Protein: CASSLDNPYNEQFF. The chain is built from TRBV5-1 and TRBJ2-1; D gene uncertain. The CDR3 contains 14 residues. The germline V gene has CDR1 SGHRS and CDR2 YFSETQ. Between the trimmed V and J ends, which lost 0 bases and 4 bases, there was a span of 8 bases. Combining the CDR3 with reference TRBV5-1 and TRBJ2-1 gives the whole variable domain KAGVTQTPRYLIKTRGQQVTLSCSPISGHRSVSWYQQTPGQGLQFLFEYFSETQRNKGNFPGRFSGRQFSNSRSEMNVSTLELGDSALYLCASSLDNPYNEQFFGPGTRLTVL.

The chain links TRBV10-3 to TRBJ1-5; the D is unclear. Germline V lookup: CDR1 ENHRY, CDR2 SYGVKD. The CDR3 consists of 17 residues. V lost 3 bases to trimming and J lost 0 bases, with 15 bases between them. CDR3 loop: CAISDPRWGDSNQPQHF. The CDR3 DNA reads TGTGCCATCAGTGACCCCCGTTGGGGTGATAGCAATCAGCCCCAGCATTTT.

The chain employs TRBV18 and TRBJ2-7; perhaps TRBD1 as D (5 bases). CDR3 size: 17 residues. Germline V gives CDR1 KGHSH, CDR2 LQKENI. V gave up 6 bases and J gave up 0 bases, with 21 bases separating them. DNA for the CDR3: TGTGCCAGCTCCCTAAGCAACGGACACTCCAGCTCCTACGAGCAGTACTTC. The encoded protein is CASSLSNGHSSSYEQYF.

The chain couples TRBV19 to TRBJ1-2; D perhaps matches TRBD1 (5 bases). Germline V gene sequence: CDR1 LNHDA, CDR2 SQIVND (reference sequence). The CDR3 is made up of 14 amino acids. V was trimmed by 5 bases and J by 2 bases, leaving 12 bases between them. The CDR3 is CASSRETENYGYTF. In DNA form, the CDR3 reads TGTGCCAGTAGTCGTGAGACAGAAAACTATGGCTACACCTTC.

V usage is TRBV10-2 and J usage is TRBJ2-5; no definite D call. The CDR3 runs to 12 residues. V lost 5 bases and J 4 bases, leaving 8 bases between the germline ends. The germline CDR1 and CDR2 sequences are WSHSY and SAAADI. CDR3 nucleotide sequence: TGCGCCAGCAGTCTTCCAGCAGAGACCCAGTACTTC. Amino acid sequence: CASSLPAETQYF.

In DNA form, the CDR3 reads TGTGCCAGCAGTTTAGCCGGTGACCCAATCAATCAGCCCCAGCATTTT. This sequence encodes CASSLAGDPINQPQHF. The chain recombines TRBV28 with TRBJ1-5; D gene unclear. Germline V gene sequence: CDR1 MDHEN, CDR2 SYDVKM. The CDR3 contains 16 residues. V dropped 2 bases and J dropped 3 bases, with 14 bases sitting between them.

The CDR3 here is CAGGGVNTGELFF. For the CDR3, the DNA is TGTGCCGGGGGCGGGGTGAACACCGGGGAGCTGTTTTTT. The chain links TRBV7-2 to TRBJ2-2; TRBD1 or TRBD2 may be the D gene (6 bases each). Trimming left V 11 bases short and J 1 base short, with 11 bases between. Per the germline V gene, CDR1 is SGHTA and CDR2 is FQGNSA. The CDR3 runs 13 residues. Full variable domain (outside the CDR3, taken from reference TRBV7-2 and TRBJ2-2): GAGVSQSPSNKVTEKGKDVELRCDPISGHTALYWYRQSLGQGLEFLIYFQGNSAPDKSGLPSDRFSAERTGGSVSTLTIQRTQQEDSAVYLCAGGGVNTGELFFGEGSRLTVL.

CDR3 residues: CASSPARDRFTYEQYF. The CDR3 nucleotides are TGTGCCAGCAGCCCCGCCCGGGACAGGTTCACCTACGAGCAGTACTTC. V is TRBV5-4 and J is TRBJ2-7; 8 nucleotides agree with TRBD1. The CDR3 has 16 amino acids. Per the germline V gene, CDR1 is SGHNT and CDR2 is YYREEE (reference sequence). V lost 4 bases and J lost 2; bases outside the gene matches: 11. Combining the CDR3 with reference TRBV5-4 and TRBJ2-7 gives the whole variable domain ETGVTQSPTHLIKTRGQQVTLRCSSQSGHNTVSWYQQALGQGPQFIFQYYREEENGRGNFPPRFSGLQFPNYSSELNVNALELDDSALYLCASSPARDRFTYEQYFGPGTRLTVT.

The chain has TRBV7-2 and TRBJ2-2; D gene ambiguous. Trimming cost V 2 bases and J 3 bases, with 4 bases left between them. The CDR3 length is 13 residues. The germline V gene encodes CDR1 SGHTA and CDR2 FQGNSA. CDR3 residues: CASSLSHTGELFF. The DNA of the CDR3 is TGTGCCAGCAGCTTATCCCACACCGGGGAGCTGTTTTTT.

The chain has TRBV10-3 and TRBJ2-5; D remains ambiguous. The germline CDR1 and CDR2 sequences are ENHRY and SYGVKD. Trimming left V 0 bases short and J 5 bases short, with 7 bases between. CDR3 length equals 13 residues. In nucleotides, the CDR3 is TGTGCCATCAGTGAGTCGAAAGGGGAGACCCAGTACTTC. Translating gives CAISESKGETQYF.

Here the CDR3 DNA reads TGTGCCAGCAGCCTGAGGGGCCCGGCCGGGGAGCTGTTTTTT. Its protein product is CASSLRGPAGELFF. This chain uses TRBV7-9 with TRBJ2-2; possibly TRBD1 or TRBD2 for D (5 bases each). This CDR3 contains 14 residues. Germline values: CDR1 SEHNR, CDR2 FQNEAQ (reference sequence). Trimming shortened V by 5 bases and J by 6 bases, and 13 bases separated the two germline ends.

This clone was picked up one time. V and J are TRBV28 and TRBJ1-3; tentative D call: TRBD1 (5 bases). The CDR3 spans 15 residues. V shed 6 bases and J shed 0 bases, with 12 bases lying between them. CDR1 MDHEN and CDR2 SYDVKM come from the germline V gene. Written as DNA, the CDR3 is TGTGCCAGCAGGCCGGACATTAGCTCTGGAAACACCATATATTTT. This translates into CASRPDISSGNTIYF.

The genes are TRBV29-1 and TRBJ2-1; 11 bases align to TRBD1. V shed 4 bases and J 9 bases; nucleotides not matched to a gene: 8. This CDR3 is built from 14 residues. CDR1 and CDR2 (germline): SQVTM, ANQGSEA. DNA of the CDR3: TGCAGCGTTGGGGGACAGGGGGTCCTAGGTGAGCAGTTCTTC. Translation gives CSVGGQGVLGEQFF.

Comments on this clone: Within the sample, other DNA sequences also encode this same CDR3. This chain joins TRBV19 and TRBJ1-5; TRBD1 might be the D (6 bases). The germline CDR1 and CDR2 sequences are LNHDA and SQIVND (reference sequence). The length of the CDR3 is 13 residues. Trimming took off 6 bases at V and 3 bases at J, with 9 bases between the two ends. CDR3 in DNA: TGTGCCAGTAGCAGGGACATCAATCAGCCCCAGCATTTT. The encoded protein is CASSRDINQPQHF. The full variable domain, its missing parts supplied by reference TRBV19 and TRBJ1-5, is DGGITQSPKYLFRKEGQNVTLSCEQNLNHDAMYWYRQDPGQGLRLIYYSQIVNDFQKGDIAEGYSVSREKKESFPLTVTSAQKNPTAFYLCASSRDINQPQHFGDGTRLSIL.

This chain joins TRBV11-2 and TRBJ2-6, with 8 bases aligning to TRBD1. Germline CDR1 SGHAT, CDR2 FQNNGV. Unmatched junction bases numbered 13, after V lost 7 bases and J lost 2 bases. CDR3 length equals 18 residues. The CDR3 loop reads CASIDFTHRGTGANVLTF. The CDR3 DNA reads TGTGCCAGCATCGATTTCACGCACAGGGGGACTGGGGCCAACGTCCTGACTTTC.